This T cell receptor beta chain was profiled in a study of shared clonotypes between healthy human individuals. Overall study results and limits: Shared clonotypes across all four donors exceeded non-shared ones in generation probability. Naive subsets tended to show greater estimated richness than memory subsets. Large depth notwithstanding, sorted-subset sequencing proved incomplete by rarefaction.

On this clone itself: Its antigen is unidentified.

The repertoire was sequenced with immunoSEQ multiplex PCR; TCRdb's copy has only in-frame clones and lacks some. The top ten hold about a quarter of the sample, which has approximately 720,000 clones, 92% seen once. Only CD45RO-negative cells positively selected for CCR7 counted as naive CD8 cells, so terminally differentiated effector memory CD45RA+ cells were excluded. With 0 bases removed from V and 5 bases from J, the gap between germline ends came to 10 bases. Per the germline V gene, CDR1 is SQVTM and CDR2 is ANQGSEA. CDR3 length equals 13 residues. Material: naive CD8+ T cells sorted from blood. The sequence derives from a man aged 30-40 years in good health. V and J are TRBV29-1 and TRBJ2-5; D is uncertain. The CDR3 region is CSVEDLGRETQYF. CDR3 sequence (DNA): TGCAGCGTTGAAGATCTAGGACGGGAGACCCAGTACTTC.